These T cell receptor beta chains were read from a single sample in a study of cytomegalovirus exposure and HLA in healthy donors. Profiled with immunoSEQ multiplex PCR; TCRdb holds only in-frame clones, not every one. Altogether about 120,000 clones are present, about 70% being singletons, with the ten largest covering 5.5% to 8%. Sequenced input: PBMCs. These receptors all come from a male donor in good health and CMV-seronegative. The CDR3 runs from the conserved cysteine through the conserved F or W. The order of the fields is J gene, D gene, V gene, CDR3 protein. The D gene is left open where the match is weak.

j_gene: TRBJ1-5; d_gene: NA; v_gene: TRBV27; CDR3aa: CASSLSFVGLKGDQPQHF
j_gene: TRBJ2-1; d_gene: TRBD2; v_gene: TRBV5-1; CDR3aa: CASSSWTSGGGEQFF
j_gene: TRBJ2-1; d_gene: NA; v_gene: TRBV27; CDR3aa: CASSFSWGESYNEQFF
j_gene: TRBJ1-2; d_gene: NA; v_gene: TRBV15; CDR3aa: CATSRVGRGTGYTF
j_gene: TRBJ2-5; d_gene: TRBD1; v_gene: TRBV6-5; CDR3aa: CASSAGTGGLETQYF
j_gene: TRBJ1-1; d_gene: NA; v_gene: TRBV2; CDR3aa: CASSEERGWGTEAFF
j_gene: TRBJ2-7; d_gene: TRBD2; v_gene: TRBV27; CDR3aa: CASSRGVAGGPGYEQYF
j_gene: TRBJ2-5; d_gene: NA; v_gene: TRBV18; CDR3aa: CASSPRQLSETQYF
j_gene: TRBJ1-5; d_gene: TRBD1; v_gene: TRBV7-9; CDR3aa: CASSRTGVQPQHF
j_gene: TRBJ1-2; d_gene: NA; v_gene: TRBV28; CDR3aa: CASTPAGGGGNYGYTF
j_gene: TRBJ1-1; d_gene: NA; v_gene: TRBV29-1; CDR3aa: CSVEGTPEAFF
j_gene: TRBJ1-5; d_gene: NA; v_gene: TRBV7-2; CDR3aa: CASSLGQANQPQHF
j_gene: TRBJ1-1; d_gene: NA; v_gene: TRBV20-1; CDR3aa: CSASSETEAFF
j_gene: TRBJ1-2; d_gene: NA; v_gene: TRBV7-8; CDR3aa: CASSSRGGGEGYTF
j_gene: TRBJ2-5; d_gene: NA; v_gene: TRBV28; CDR3aa: CASRDRTGETQYF
j_gene: TRBJ2-3; d_gene: TRBD2; v_gene: TRBV9; CDR3aa: CASSVDGQRGSFSTDTQYF
j_gene: TRBJ2-1; d_gene: TRBD1; v_gene: TRBV5-1; CDR3aa: CASSFSGTGRLNEQFF
j_gene: TRBJ2-7; d_gene: TRBD1; v_gene: TRBV6-1; CDR3aa: CATQGVGSSYEQYF
j_gene: TRBJ2-1; d_gene: NA; v_gene: TRBV7-9; CDR3aa: CASREPGDNEQFF
j_gene: TRBJ2-3; d_gene: TRBD2; v_gene: TRBV5-1; CDR3aa: CASSLLAGGDTQYF
j_gene: TRBJ2-7; d_gene: TRBD2; v_gene: TRBV10-2; CDR3aa: CASSEPLAGGGYEQYF
j_gene: TRBJ2-1; d_gene: NA; v_gene: TRBV27; CDR3aa: CASTRFDEQFF
j_gene: TRBJ2-7; d_gene: NA; v_gene: TRBV7-9; CDR3aa: CASSFPRGPEQYF
j_gene: TRBJ2-2; d_gene: NA; v_gene: TRBV4-3; CDR3aa: CASSPLGGGRHTGELFF
j_gene: TRBJ2-7; d_gene: NA; v_gene: TRBV15; CDR3aa: CATSRDRGGEQYF
j_gene: TRBJ2-7; d_gene: TRBD1; v_gene: TRBV6-6; CDR3aa: CASRGRDRLYEQYF
j_gene: TRBJ2-1; d_gene: TRBD2; v_gene: TRBV20-1; CDR3aa: CSARLAPPFF
j_gene: TRBJ2-5; d_gene: TRBD2; v_gene: TRBV27; CDR3aa: CASRQSGSRETQYF
j_gene: TRBJ2-7; d_gene: NA; v_gene: TRBV6-4; CDR3aa: CASSDKDSAYEQYF
j_gene: TRBJ1-6; d_gene: TRBD1; v_gene: TRBV5-6; CDR3aa: CASSPRQGVRNSPLHF
j_gene: TRBJ2-2; d_gene: NA; v_gene: TRBV6-1; CDR3aa: CASKPGANTGELFF
j_gene: TRBJ2-5; d_gene: NA; v_gene: TRBV19; CDR3aa: CASSMWGLTYQETQYF
j_gene: TRBJ1-2; d_gene: NA; v_gene: TRBV7-2; CDR3aa: CASSLAPTESYGYTF
j_gene: TRBJ2-2; d_gene: NA; v_gene: TRBV11-2; CDR3aa: CASSLERGVTGELFF
j_gene: TRBJ2-7; d_gene: TRBD1; v_gene: TRBV27; CDR3aa: CASSLRQGAGEQYF
j_gene: TRBJ2-2; d_gene: NA; v_gene: TRBV19; CDR3aa: CASSSQRTSGELFF
j_gene: TRBJ2-7; d_gene: NA; v_gene: TRBV5-1; CDR3aa: CASSLDLRYEQYF
j_gene: TRBJ2-5; d_gene: NA; v_gene: TRBV28; CDR3aa: CASSPTTGRRGDETQYF
j_gene: TRBJ1-6; d_gene: NA; v_gene: TRBV9; CDR3aa: CASSVDQGGNSPLHF
j_gene: TRBJ1-5; d_gene: NA; v_gene: TRBV5-6; CDR3aa: CASRIQGSNQPQHF
j_gene: TRBJ2-2; d_gene: TRBD1; v_gene: TRBV19; CDR3aa: CASSIGSPGGTGELFF
j_gene: NA; d_gene: TRBD1; v_gene: TRBV5-5; CDR3aa: CASSPRDRALEQYF
j_gene: TRBJ2-5; d_gene: NA; v_gene: TRBV12-5; CDR3aa: CASGPSGEETQYF
j_gene: TRBJ2-7; d_gene: NA; v_gene: TRBV27; CDR3aa: CASSSQGSQQYF
j_gene: TRBJ2-1; d_gene: TRBD1; v_gene: TRBV5-4; CDR3aa: CATSRDRVMGEQFF
j_gene: TRBJ2-5; d_gene: TRBD2; v_gene: TRBV5-1; CDR3aa: CASSFAGAGGPEETQYF
j_gene: TRBJ2-7; d_gene: NA; v_gene: TRBV28; CDR3aa: CASSLYSELTYEQYF
j_gene: TRBJ1-2; d_gene: NA; v_gene: TRBV15; CDR3aa: CATSRDRSWGYTF
j_gene: TRBJ2-2; d_gene: TRBD2; v_gene: TRBV7-9; CDR3aa: CASNGAGGPIGELFF
j_gene: TRBJ2-3; d_gene: TRBD2; v_gene: TRBV28; CDR3aa: CASSLFGRGTDTQYF